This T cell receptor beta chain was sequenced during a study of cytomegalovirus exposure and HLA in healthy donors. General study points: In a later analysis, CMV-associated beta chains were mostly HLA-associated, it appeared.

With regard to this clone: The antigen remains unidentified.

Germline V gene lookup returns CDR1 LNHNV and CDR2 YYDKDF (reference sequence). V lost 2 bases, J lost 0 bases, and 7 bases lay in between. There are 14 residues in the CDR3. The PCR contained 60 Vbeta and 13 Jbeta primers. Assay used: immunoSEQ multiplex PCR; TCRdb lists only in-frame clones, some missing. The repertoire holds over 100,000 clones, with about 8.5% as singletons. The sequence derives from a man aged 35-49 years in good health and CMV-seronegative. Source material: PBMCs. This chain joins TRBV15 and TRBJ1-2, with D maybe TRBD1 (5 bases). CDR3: CATSRPTANYGYTF. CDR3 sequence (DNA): TGTGCCACCAGCAGACCGACAGCTAACTATGGCTACACCTTC.